A selection of T cell receptor beta chains follows, all from one sample in a study of cytomegalovirus exposure and HLA in healthy donors. The method was immunoSEQ multiplex PCR; TCRdb's version includes in-frame clones alone and lacks a portion of them. The sample yields about 150,000 clones, more than 75% seen once. Material for sequencing was PBMCs. The receptors derive from a woman aged 40 to 50 in good health and CMV-seronegative. CDR3s include the opening cysteine and the closing phenylalanine or tryptophan. The D gene is left open where the match is weak. Not all rows give a size; the values are once, few, many and, for expanded clones, a class.

CDR3nt: TGTGCCAGCAGTTTGCGGTCCGTAGCCAAAAACATTCAGTACTTC; CDR3aa: CASSLRSVAKNIQYF; j_gene: TRBJ2-4; abundance: .; d_gene: .; v_gene: TRBV6-9
CDR3nt: TGTGCCAGCAGCTCACAGGGGGGAAATTCACCCCTCCACTTT; CDR3aa: CASSSQGGNSPLHF; j_gene: TRBJ1-6; abundance: .; d_gene: TRBD1; v_gene: TRBV11-2
CDR3nt: TGTGCCAGCAGTTTATACAGGGCAGATACGCAGTATTTT; CDR3aa: CASSLYRADTQYF; j_gene: TRBJ2-3; abundance: once; d_gene: .; v_gene: TRBV27
CDR3nt: TGTGCCAGCAGTTTGGGGGCAGCTTTGAACACTGAAGCTTTCTTT; CDR3aa: CASSLGAALNTEAFF; j_gene: TRBJ1-1; abundance: .; d_gene: .; v_gene: TRBV27
CDR3nt: TGTGCCAGCCGCGCACCGGGACAGGTTCTCTATGGCTACACCTTC; CDR3aa: CASRAPGQVLYGYTF; j_gene: TRBJ1-2; abundance: .; d_gene: TRBD1; v_gene: TRBV4-2
CDR3nt: TGCGCCAGCAGCCAAGATTGGGCCAGCCCCGCTCACGAGCAGTACTTC; CDR3aa: CASSQDWASPAHEQYF; j_gene: TRBJ2-7; abundance: .; d_gene: .; v_gene: TRBV4-3
CDR3nt: TGTGCCAGCGGGGGGAGGATGGAGACCCAGTACTTC; CDR3aa: CASGGRMETQYF; j_gene: TRBJ2-5; abundance: .; d_gene: .; v_gene: TRBV28
CDR3nt: TGTGCCAGCAGCCGGGCGAAGGGGAGGGAAGAGACCCAGTACTTC; CDR3aa: CASSRAKGREETQYF; j_gene: TRBJ2-5; abundance: .; d_gene: TRBD2; v_gene: TRBV5-4
CDR3nt: TGCAGCGCCCGAGGGAGGGGCGGTGAAAAACTGTTTTTT; CDR3aa: CSARGRGGEKLFF; j_gene: TRBJ1-4; abundance: .; d_gene: .; v_gene: TRBV29-1
CDR3nt: TGTGCCAGTAGTTCGGGGGTCTACACAGATACGCAGTATTTT; CDR3aa: CASSSGVYTDTQYF; j_gene: TRBJ2-3; abundance: once; d_gene: .; v_gene: TRBV19
CDR3nt: TGCGCCAGCAGCCAAAACAGGGCGCGACTAAGCTACGAGCAGTACTTC; CDR3aa: CASSQNRARLSYEQYF; j_gene: TRBJ2-7; abundance: .; d_gene: .; v_gene: TRBV4-3
CDR3nt: TGTGCCAGCAGTTTACTAGCGGGAGATGAGGATACGCAGTATTTT; CDR3aa: CASSLLAGDEDTQYF; j_gene: TRBJ2-3; abundance: .; d_gene: TRBD2; v_gene: TRBV6-4
CDR3nt: TGTGCCAGCAGCTTAGCTGGGGCCCTCCTTTTGAACACTGAAGCTTTCTTT; CDR3aa: CASSLAGALLLNTEAFF; j_gene: TRBJ1-1; abundance: few; d_gene: .; v_gene: TRBV7-2
CDR3nt: TGTGCCAGTAACATACTAGCGGGGCGCCCGGGCGAGCAGTACTTC; CDR3aa: CASNILAGRPGEQYF; j_gene: TRBJ2-7; abundance: .; d_gene: TRBD2; v_gene: TRBV27
CDR3nt: TGCGCCAGCAGCCAACTACAGGGGCCCTACAATGAGCAGTTCTTC; CDR3aa: CASSQLQGPYNEQFF; j_gene: TRBJ2-1; abundance: .; d_gene: TRBD1; v_gene: TRBV4-1
CDR3nt: TGTGCCAGCAGCTTACGCAGGGTTGGCCTGAACACTGAAGCTTTCTTT; CDR3aa: CASSLRRVGLNTEAFF; j_gene: TRBJ1-1; abundance: .; d_gene: .; v_gene: TRBV7-2
CDR3nt: TGCGCCAGCAGGGAGAGTGGGAATTCACCCCTCCACTTT; CDR3aa: CASRESGNSPLHF; j_gene: TRBJ1-6; abundance: .; d_gene: .; v_gene: TRBV4-1
CDR3nt: TGTGCCAGCAGCCAGGGGGGGACTAGCGGGTACAGCTCCTACGAGCAGTACTTC; CDR3aa: CASSQGGTSGYSSYEQYF; j_gene: TRBJ2-7; abundance: .; d_gene: TRBD2; v_gene: TRBV4-2
CDR3nt: TGTGCCAGCAGCCGACAGGGTTCGGGGAACACTGAAGCTTTCTTT; CDR3aa: CASSRQGSGNTEAFF; j_gene: TRBJ1-1; abundance: once; d_gene: TRBD1; v_gene: TRBV28
CDR3nt: TGTGCCAGCAGTGAAGGGACTAGCGGGAGCTACGAGCAGTACTTC; CDR3aa: CASSEGTSGSYEQYF; j_gene: TRBJ2-7; abundance: few; d_gene: TRBD2; v_gene: TRBV6-1
CDR3nt: TGTGCCAGCAGCCAAGATGATCGGGTTAGCGGGACCCAGTACTTC; CDR3aa: CASSQDDRVSGTQYF; j_gene: TRBJ2-5; abundance: .; d_gene: .; v_gene: TRBV4-2
CDR3nt: TGTGCCAGCAGCAAAGAGGACAGGGGATCCTACAATGAGCAGTTCTTC; CDR3aa: CASSKEDRGSYNEQFF; j_gene: TRBJ2-1; abundance: .; d_gene: .; v_gene: TRBV21-1
CDR3nt: TGTGCCAGCAGTGTCGCGGGTGGCTACACCTTC; CDR3aa: CASSVAGGYTF; j_gene: TRBJ1-2; abundance: .; d_gene: .; v_gene: TRBV25-1
CDR3nt: TGCGCCAGCAGCCAAGAGACTGCGCAGCCTGGGGCCAACGTCCTGACTTTC; CDR3aa: CASSQETAQPGANVLTF; j_gene: TRBJ2-6; abundance: .; d_gene: .; v_gene: TRBV4-3
CDR3nt: TGTGCCAGTAGCTTCACCGGGGAGCTGTTTTTT; CDR3aa: CASSFTGELFF; j_gene: TRBJ2-2; abundance: .; d_gene: .; v_gene: TRBV19
CDR3nt: TGTGCCAGCAGCCCTGGGACAGCGAGGGCCTACACCTTC; CDR3aa: CASSPGTARAYTF; j_gene: TRBJ1-2; abundance: .; d_gene: TRBD1; v_gene: TRBV28
CDR3nt: TGTGCCAGCAGTTTAGCCGGGGGAGGCTACACCTTC; CDR3aa: CASSLAGGGYTF; j_gene: TRBJ1-2; abundance: .; d_gene: .; v_gene: TRBV28
CDR3nt: TGTGCCAGCAGTGAAGCCATCAGGTACCAGCCCCAGCATTTT; CDR3aa: CASSEAIRYQPQHF; j_gene: TRBJ1-5; abundance: .; d_gene: .; v_gene: TRBV6-1
CDR3nt: TGTGCCAGTAGTATACTTCGGTCAGGGGGCCTGAACACTGAAGCTTTCTTT; CDR3aa: CASSILRSGGLNTEAFF; j_gene: TRBJ1-1; abundance: .; d_gene: TRBD1; v_gene: TRBV19
CDR3nt: TGTGCCAGCACCCACCAAAGGAGGAGCTCCTACAATGAGCAGTTCTTC; CDR3aa: CASTHQRRSSYNEQFF; j_gene: TRBJ2-1; abundance: .; d_gene: .; v_gene: TRBV28
CDR3nt: TGCGCCAGCAGCTTGATTGAGGTCACTGAAGCTTTCTTT; CDR3aa: CASSLIEVTEAFF; j_gene: TRBJ1-1; abundance: .; d_gene: .; v_gene: TRBV5-1
CDR3nt: TGTGCCACCAGCGAGGACAGGACCTACGAGCAGTACTTC; CDR3aa: CATSEDRTYEQYF; j_gene: TRBJ2-7; abundance: once; d_gene: TRBD1; v_gene: TRBV15
CDR3nt: TGTGCCAGCAGTTACTCGGGACAGACTCCTTCTTATGGCTACACCTTC; CDR3aa: CASSYSGQTPSYGYTF; j_gene: TRBJ1-2; abundance: .; d_gene: TRBD1; v_gene: TRBV6-6
CDR3nt: TGTTCCAGCAGCTCGGACAGGGAGAAAGAGACCCAGTACTTC; CDR3aa: CSSSSDREKETQYF; j_gene: TRBJ2-5; abundance: .; d_gene: TRBD1; v_gene: TRBV7-9
CDR3nt: TGTGCCAGCAGCGGGACAGACTATGGCTACACCTTC; CDR3aa: CASSGTDYGYTF; j_gene: TRBJ1-2; abundance: .; d_gene: TRBD1; v_gene: TRBV6-6
CDR3nt: TGTGCCAGCTCACCACAGGGACATCGCGTCCCTGAAGCTTTCTTT; CDR3aa: CASSPQGHRVPEAFF; j_gene: TRBJ1-1; abundance: .; d_gene: .; v_gene: TRBV18
CDR3nt: TGTGCCAGCAGTGGGACAGGGGGCTTGCGCTGGAGTTCGCAGTATTTT; CDR3aa: CASSGTGGLRWSSQYF; j_gene: TRBJ2-3; abundance: once; d_gene: TRBD1; v_gene: TRBV6-4
CDR3nt: TGTGCCAGCAGCTTAAAGCGGGGAACGGGTAACAATGAGCAGTTCTTC; CDR3aa: CASSLKRGTGNNEQFF; j_gene: TRBJ2-1; abundance: .; d_gene: TRBD2; v_gene: TRBV7-2
CDR3nt: TGTGCCAGCAGCTTAATGGGACAGGGAGGGTTACTAGGCCAGCCCCAGCATTTT; CDR3aa: CASSLMGQGGLLGQPQHF; j_gene: TRBJ1-5; abundance: .; d_gene: TRBD1; v_gene: TRBV7-2
CDR3nt: TGTGCCAGCAGTTCCGGGACAGAAGGTGATGGCTACACCTTC; CDR3aa: CASSSGTEGDGYTF; j_gene: TRBJ1-2; abundance: .; d_gene: TRBD1; v_gene: TRBV2
CDR3nt: TGTGCCAGTAGTATAGCTGGGACAGGGGAATACGAGCAGTACTTC; CDR3aa: CASSIAGTGEYEQYF; j_gene: TRBJ2-7; abundance: .; d_gene: TRBD1; v_gene: TRBV19
CDR3nt: TGTGCCACCAGCACTTCCGGGACAGGGGGCGGCTACGAGCAGTACTTC; CDR3aa: CATSTSGTGGGYEQYF; j_gene: TRBJ2-7; abundance: .; d_gene: TRBD1; v_gene: TRBV15
CDR3nt: TGTGCCAGCCTAGACGAGACCTACGAGCAGTACTTC; CDR3aa: CASLDETYEQYF; j_gene: TRBJ2-7; abundance: .; d_gene: .; v_gene: TRBV28
CDR3nt: TGTGCCAGCAGCTTGACATCGTCCTACGAGCAGTACTTC; CDR3aa: CASSLTSSYEQYF; j_gene: TRBJ2-7; abundance: .; d_gene: .; v_gene: TRBV11-3
CDR3nt: TGTGCCACCAGCAGAGATCTAGTTTCCTACAATGAGCAGTTCTTC; CDR3aa: CATSRDLVSYNEQFF; j_gene: TRBJ2-1; abundance: once; d_gene: .; v_gene: TRBV15
CDR3nt: TGTGCCAGCAGCAAGACTAGCTCCTACGAGCAGTACTTC; CDR3aa: CASSKTSSYEQYF; j_gene: TRBJ2-7; abundance: .; d_gene: .; v_gene: TRBV5-6